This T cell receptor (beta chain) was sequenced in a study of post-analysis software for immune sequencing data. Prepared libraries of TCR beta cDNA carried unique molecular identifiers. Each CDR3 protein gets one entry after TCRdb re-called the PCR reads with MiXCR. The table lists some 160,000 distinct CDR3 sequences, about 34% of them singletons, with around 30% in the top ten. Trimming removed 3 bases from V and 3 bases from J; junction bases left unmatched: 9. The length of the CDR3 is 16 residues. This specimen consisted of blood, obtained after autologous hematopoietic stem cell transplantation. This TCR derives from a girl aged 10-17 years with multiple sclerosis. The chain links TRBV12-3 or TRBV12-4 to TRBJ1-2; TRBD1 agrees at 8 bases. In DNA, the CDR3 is TGTGCCAGCAGTTTGAACAGCCCGACAGGGGACTATGGCTACACCTTC. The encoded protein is CASSLNSPTGDYGYTF.